The clone carrying this T cell receptor beta chain was seen only a few times. What it recognizes is unknown. This entry is derived from a study of CD8 T cells in ankylosing spondylitis. Between the trimmed V and J ends, which lost 2 bases and 4 bases, there was a span of 13 bases. Germline CDR1 SGHRS, CDR2 YFSETQ. CDR3 length: 14 amino acids. Quantitative 5'-RACE was performed with molecular barcodes, and it yielded the TCR beta libraries. Via MiXCR, TCRdb re-called the 5' RACE reads, giving one row per CDR3 protein. This table holds 700,000 to 850,000 distinct CDR3 sequences, about 11% found once. The study, taken as a whole, reports: What appeared characteristic of ankylosing spondylitis blood was a TCR beta motif of eight or nine highly homologous variants.

This chain uses TRBV5-1 with TRBJ2-7; tentatively, D is TRBD2 (5 bases). The clonotype comes from a male donor with ankylosing spondylitis. Specimen: blood, either unsorted or a sorted T cell fraction (not recorded which). As DNA, the CDR3 is TGCGCCAGCAGCTTTGAGGGTTCGGGATACGAGCAGTACTTC. This gives the protein CASSFEGSGYEQYF.